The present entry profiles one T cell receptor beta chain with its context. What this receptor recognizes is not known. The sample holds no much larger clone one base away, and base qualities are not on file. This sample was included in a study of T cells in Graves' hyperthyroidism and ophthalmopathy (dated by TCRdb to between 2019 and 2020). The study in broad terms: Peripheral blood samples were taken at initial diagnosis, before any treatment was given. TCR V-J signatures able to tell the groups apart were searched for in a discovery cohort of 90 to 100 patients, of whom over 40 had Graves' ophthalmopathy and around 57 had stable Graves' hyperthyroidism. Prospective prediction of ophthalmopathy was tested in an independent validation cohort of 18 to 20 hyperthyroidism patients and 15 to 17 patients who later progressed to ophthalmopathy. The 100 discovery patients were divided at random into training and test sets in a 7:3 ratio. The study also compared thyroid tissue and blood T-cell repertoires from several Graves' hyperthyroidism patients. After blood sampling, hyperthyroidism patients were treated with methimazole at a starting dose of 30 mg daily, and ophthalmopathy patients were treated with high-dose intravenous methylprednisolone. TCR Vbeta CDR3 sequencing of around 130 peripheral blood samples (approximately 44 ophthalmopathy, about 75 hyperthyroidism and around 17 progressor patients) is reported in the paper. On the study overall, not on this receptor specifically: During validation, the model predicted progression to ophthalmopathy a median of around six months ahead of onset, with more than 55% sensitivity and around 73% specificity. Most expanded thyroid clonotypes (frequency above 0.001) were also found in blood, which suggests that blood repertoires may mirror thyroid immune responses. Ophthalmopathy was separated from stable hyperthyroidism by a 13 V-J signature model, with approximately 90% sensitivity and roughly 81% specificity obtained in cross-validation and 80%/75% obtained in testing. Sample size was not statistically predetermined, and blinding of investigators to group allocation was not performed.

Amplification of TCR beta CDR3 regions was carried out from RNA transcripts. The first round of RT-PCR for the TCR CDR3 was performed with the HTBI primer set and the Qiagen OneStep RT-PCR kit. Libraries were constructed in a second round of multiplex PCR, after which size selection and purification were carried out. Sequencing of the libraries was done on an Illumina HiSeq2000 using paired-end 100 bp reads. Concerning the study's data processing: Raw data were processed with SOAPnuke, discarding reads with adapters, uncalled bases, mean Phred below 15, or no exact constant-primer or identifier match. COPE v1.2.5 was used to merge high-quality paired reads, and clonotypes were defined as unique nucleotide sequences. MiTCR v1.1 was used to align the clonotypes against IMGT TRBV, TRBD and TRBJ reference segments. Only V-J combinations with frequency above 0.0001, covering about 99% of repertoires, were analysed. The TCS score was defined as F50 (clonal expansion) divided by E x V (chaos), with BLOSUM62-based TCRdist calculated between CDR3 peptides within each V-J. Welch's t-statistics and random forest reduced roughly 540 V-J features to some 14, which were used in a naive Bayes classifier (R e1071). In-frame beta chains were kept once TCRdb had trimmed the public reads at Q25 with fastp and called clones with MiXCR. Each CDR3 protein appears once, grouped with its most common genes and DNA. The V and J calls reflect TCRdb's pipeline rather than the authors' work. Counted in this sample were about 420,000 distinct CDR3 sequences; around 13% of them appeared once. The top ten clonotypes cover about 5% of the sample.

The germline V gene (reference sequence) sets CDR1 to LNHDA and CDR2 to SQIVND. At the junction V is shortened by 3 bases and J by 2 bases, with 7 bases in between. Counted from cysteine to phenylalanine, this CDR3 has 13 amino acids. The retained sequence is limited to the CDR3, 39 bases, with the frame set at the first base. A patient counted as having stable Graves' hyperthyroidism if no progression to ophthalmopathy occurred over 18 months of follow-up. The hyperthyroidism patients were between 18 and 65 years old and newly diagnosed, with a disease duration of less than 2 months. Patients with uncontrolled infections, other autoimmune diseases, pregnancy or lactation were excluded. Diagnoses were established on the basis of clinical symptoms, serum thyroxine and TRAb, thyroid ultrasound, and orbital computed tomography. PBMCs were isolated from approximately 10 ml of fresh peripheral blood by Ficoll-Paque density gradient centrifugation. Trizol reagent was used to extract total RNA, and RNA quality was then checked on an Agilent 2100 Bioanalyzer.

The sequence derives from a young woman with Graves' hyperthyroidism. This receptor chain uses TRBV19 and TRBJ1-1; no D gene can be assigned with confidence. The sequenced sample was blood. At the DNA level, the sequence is TGTGCCAGTAGTATGGCGGATAACACTGAAGCTTTCTTT. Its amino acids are CASSMADNTEAFF.